The table lists the clone carrying this T cell receptor (beta chain) with many counts. Its matching antigen is unknown. Sample time point: sample taken at primary tumor resection. This sample was taken from a study of spatial heterogeneity in lung cancer. TCRdb redid the calling of the 5' RACE reads with MiXCR, one entry per CDR3 protein. The table shows fewer than 20,000 distinct CDR3 sequences, with about 5.8% occurring only once. Findings and caveats of the study: The study found that expanded intratumoral alpha and beta TCR counts tracked tumor mutation counts.

Looked up from germline, CDR1 is MNHEY and CDR2 is SMNVEV (reference sequence). V was trimmed by 0 bases and J by 4 bases, leaving 12 bases between them. The CDR3 contains 15 residues. Source: lung tumor tissue, taken at surgery. The receptor was derived from a female donor with early-stage non-small cell lung cancer. The genes are TRBV27 and TRBJ2-5, with D maybe TRBD2 (6 bases). CDR3 coding DNA: TGTGCCAGCAGTTTATCTGACTGGCGGGGAGAGACCCAGTACTTC. Translating gives CASSLSDWRGETQYF.